The entry below describes one T cell receptor (beta chain). Its cognate antigen is unknown. V was shortened by 2 bases and J by 5 bases, with 6 bases between the two germline ends. The CDR3 runs to 12 residues. Germline lookup yields CDR1 GTSNPN and CDR2 SVGIG (reference sequence). This entry comes from a study of beta chain features in type 1 diabetes. Sorting that relied on CD45RO/CCR7/CD25/CD127/CD95/CD27 yielded CD4+ naive, central memory, regulatory and stem cell-like memory cells. Expressed TCRB transcripts were sequenced, since all the RNA that had been isolated was reverse transcribed. Using immunoSEQ multiplex PCR, the repertoire was profiled, and TCRdb retains in-frame clones only, with some absent. The profile covers 200,000 to 300,000 clones, with roughly 70% appearing a single time and about 0.05% taken by the ten largest. General observations from the study: Insertion counts at VDJ junctions were lower in type 1 diabetes patients, who also showed more deletions there.

Sequencing was performed on naive CD4+ T cells from blood. The clonotype comes from a man aged 25 to 40 in good health. This chain connects TRBV30 to TRBJ1-4; D is ambiguous. CDR3 amino acids: CAWSHSNEKLFF. CDR3 DNA: TGTGCCTGGAGTCACTCGAATGAAAAACTGTTTTTT.